This record looks at one TCR beta chain sequence and its context. The CDR3 has 15 amino acids. Germline V gene sequence: CDR1 SGHRS, CDR2 YFSETQ. V lost 0 bases to trimming and J lost 2 bases, with 10 bases between them. This specimen comes from a study of blood T cell repertoires in COVID-19. Turning to the study itself: Whether acute or convalescent, the COVID-19 samples came from the United States, Italy and Spain.

Measured with immunoSEQ multiplex PCR; TCRdb has only the in-frame clones, and not every one. The table has roughly 230,000 clones, 85% to 90% seen once. Participants reported their clinical history, and cohort assignment relied on those reports. Sequenced input: PBMCs or T cells enriched from blood (not recorded which). The sequence derives from a woman aged 30 to 39 with acute COVID-19. This chain joins TRBV5-1 and TRBJ2-3; the D is unclear. The CDR3: CASSLEQSSTDTQYF. For the CDR3, the DNA is TGCGCCAGCAGCTTGGAACAGTCTTCCACAGATACGCAGTATTTT.